Listed below are T cell receptor beta chains from one sample, sequenced in a study of a mutant IDH1 vaccine in newly diagnosed glioma. Only in-frame clones appear in the TCRdb table, and some are missing; sequencing was by immunoSEQ multiplex PCR. Here the sample spans 12,000 to 15,000 clones, around 89% being singletons. The specimen was PBMCs, collected from a glioma patient treated with radiotherapy, temozolomide or both. The receptor source for this set is a woman aged 40 to 50 with glioma. Some clones in this sample may be carry-over from other donors' samples. The CDR3 runs from the conserved cysteine through the conserved F or W. Each record gives: V gene, D gene, clone size, J gene, CDR3 DNA, CDR3 protein. The D gene is left open where the match is weak. Clone size is shown for a subset of rows, as once, few, many or a class of expanded clone.

v_gene: TRBV6-5
d_gene: .
abundance: .
j_gene: TRBJ1-6
CDR3nt: TGTGCCAGCAGAAGCAGGGACTCCTATAATTCACCCCTCCACTTT
CDR3aa: CASRSRDSYNSPLHF

v_gene: TRBV5-4
d_gene: .
abundance: .
j_gene: TRBJ2-3
CDR3nt: TGTGCCAGCAGCTTGAGGTCCGCTAGCACAGATACGCAGTATTTT
CDR3aa: CASSLRSASTDTQYF

v_gene: TRBV9
d_gene: .
abundance: .
j_gene: TRBJ2-6
CDR3nt: TGTGCCAGCAGCGTTCACACAGGCGGCTCTGGGGCCAACGTCCTGACTTTC
CDR3aa: CASSVHTGGSGANVLTF

v_gene: TRBV19
d_gene: .
abundance: .
j_gene: TRBJ1-4
CDR3nt: TGTGCCAGTAGTATAGTTGGGAAGAATGAAAAACTGTTTTTT
CDR3aa: CASSIVGKNEKLFF

v_gene: TRBV6-1
d_gene: .
abundance: once
j_gene: TRBJ1-1
CDR3nt: TGTGCCAGCAGGGGGGCGACAGCGAACACTGAAGCTTTCTTT
CDR3aa: CASRGATANTEAFF

v_gene: TRBV2
d_gene: TRBD1
abundance: .
j_gene: TRBJ2-7
CDR3nt: TGTGCCAGCAGTGAAGGGCTCTTGGGGACAGGGATCGACGAGCAGTACTTC
CDR3aa: CASSEGLLGTGIDEQYF

v_gene: TRBV28
d_gene: .
abundance: .
j_gene: TRBJ2-1
CDR3nt: TGTGCCAGCAGTTTAGATGGTAATGAGCAGTTCTTC
CDR3aa: CASSLDGNEQFF

v_gene: TRBV18
d_gene: TRBD1
abundance: once
j_gene: TRBJ1-1
CDR3nt: TGTGCCAGCTCACCACCGGACAGGGGGGTTAAAGCTTTCTTT
CDR3aa: CASSPPDRGVKAFF

v_gene: TRBV19
d_gene: TRBD1
abundance: .
j_gene: TRBJ1-1
CDR3nt: TGTGCCAGTAGTACTTCCAGGACAGGGGCGGGAGCTTTCTTT
CDR3aa: CASSTSRTGAGAFF

v_gene: TRBV27
d_gene: .
abundance: .
j_gene: TRBJ1-1
CDR3nt: TGTGCCAGCAACCCGGGAAGATGGGTGAACACTGAAGCTTTCTTT
CDR3aa: CASNPGRWVNTEAFF

v_gene: TRBV6-5
d_gene: .
abundance: .
j_gene: TRBJ2-3
CDR3nt: TGTGCCAGCAGCAGGGTTAGCACAGATACGCAGTATTTT
CDR3aa: CASSRVSTDTQYF

v_gene: TRBV5-1
d_gene: .
abundance: .
j_gene: TRBJ2-7
CDR3nt: TGCGCCAGCAGCTTGGTTGGGGGGCATGCCTACGAGCAGTACTTC
CDR3aa: CASSLVGGHAYEQYF

v_gene: TRBV5-1
d_gene: .
abundance: .
j_gene: TRBJ1-1
CDR3nt: TGCGCCAGCAGCTCCGGGACGGCTAGAAACACTGAAGCTTTCTTT
CDR3aa: CASSSGTARNTEAFF

v_gene: TRBV19
d_gene: .
abundance: .
j_gene: TRBJ1-1
CDR3nt: TGTGCCAGTAGTATTGGTTCCAGCCAGAACACTGAAGCTTTCTTT
CDR3aa: CASSIGSSQNTEAFF

v_gene: TRBV10-2
d_gene: TRBD2
abundance: .
j_gene: TRBJ2-3
CDR3nt: TGCGCCAGCAGTGAGTCGGGGGGAGCGGGAAGCGTAGATACGCAGTATTTT
CDR3aa: CASSESGGAGSVDTQYF

v_gene: TRBV30
d_gene: .
abundance: .
j_gene: TRBJ1-5
CDR3nt: TGTGCCTGGAGTGAACAGACCAATCAGCCCCAGCATTTT
CDR3aa: CAWSEQTNQPQHF

v_gene: TRBV7-9
d_gene: .
abundance: .
j_gene: TRBJ2-3
CDR3nt: TGTGCCAGCAACGATGGAGGCATGGCTAAAGATACGCAGTATTTT
CDR3aa: CASNDGGMAKDTQYF

v_gene: TRBV10-1
d_gene: .
abundance: .
j_gene: TRBJ1-1
CDR3nt: TGCGCCAGCAGTGGGGGTTTTTGGGACACTGAAGCTTTCTTT
CDR3aa: CASSGGFWDTEAFF

v_gene: TRBV11-2
d_gene: .
abundance: .
j_gene: TRBJ1-1
CDR3nt: TGTGCCAGCAGAGAAGAACGGGACGATGAAGCTTTCTTT
CDR3aa: CASREERDDEAFF

v_gene: TRBV6-1
d_gene: TRBD2
abundance: .
j_gene: TRBJ2-5
CDR3nt: TGTGCCAGCAGTGATCCTAGCGGGAGGTCGGGGGAGACCCAGTACTTC
CDR3aa: CASSDPSGRSGETQYF

v_gene: TRBV11-1
d_gene: .
abundance: .
j_gene: TRBJ2-2
CDR3nt: TGTGCCAGCAGCTTAGCGCGCGATGGGGAGCTGTTTTTT
CDR3aa: CASSLARDGELFF

v_gene: TRBV14
d_gene: .
abundance: .
j_gene: TRBJ2-2
CDR3nt: TGTGCCAGCAGCCAGCTCGACAGGGGGGAGCTGTTTTTT
CDR3aa: CASSQLDRGELFF

v_gene: TRBV2
d_gene: .
abundance: .
j_gene: TRBJ1-1
CDR3nt: TGTGCCAGCAGTGAAAAGCCAGGCCTGGTGAACACTGAAGCTTTCTTT
CDR3aa: CASSEKPGLVNTEAFF

v_gene: TRBV7-8
d_gene: TRBD2
abundance: .
j_gene: TRBJ2-5
CDR3nt: TGTGCCAGCAGCTTAATAGCGGGAGTCGGAGAGACCCAGTACTTC
CDR3aa: CASSLIAGVGETQYF

v_gene: TRBV7-2
d_gene: TRBD1
abundance: .
j_gene: TRBJ1-3
CDR3nt: TGTGCCAGCAGCTTACCGGGACAGGGGGTCTCTGGAAACACCATATATTTT
CDR3aa: CASSLPGQGVSGNTIYF

v_gene: TRBV2
d_gene: TRBD1
abundance: once
j_gene: TRBJ1-2
CDR3nt: TGTGCCAGCAGTGAACTGACAGGGGGCAGCGGCTACACCTTC
CDR3aa: CASSELTGGSGYTF

v_gene: TRBV19
d_gene: TRBD1
abundance: .
j_gene: TRBJ1-1
CDR3nt: TGTGCCAGTAGTATAGGTGGGCAGGGGGAGAACACTGAAGCTTTCTTT
CDR3aa: CASSIGGQGENTEAFF

v_gene: TRBV4-1
d_gene: .
abundance: .
j_gene: TRBJ2-4
CDR3nt: TGCGCCAGCAGCCAAGAGAAGGGGGGGGATCACATAGCCAAAAACATTCAGTACTTC
CDR3aa: CASSQEKGGDHIAKNIQYF

v_gene: TRBV28
d_gene: TRBD1
abundance: .
j_gene: TRBJ2-7
CDR3nt: TGTGCCGGCGCGGCGACAGGGGCCTACGAGCAGTACTTC
CDR3aa: CAGAATGAYEQYF